This T cell receptor beta chain was captured by sequencing in a study of shared clonotypes between healthy human individuals (dated by TCRdb to 2018 to 2020). Background on the whole study: A couple of women and a few men aged 18 to 49 years were included in the cohort. To increase sequencing depth and limit assay-specific biases, different laboratories used diverse techniques to prepare libraries and sequence TCR repertoires. For each donor, three plates each were used for CD4 naive and CD4 memory, two plates were used for CD8 naive, and one plate was used for CD8 memory. Blood TCR repertoires of a handful of healthy adults were deeply sequenced to estimate repertoire size and the extent of clonotype sharing between individuals. Between about 0.85 and 8.9 billion PBMCs per donor were obtained by leukapheresis.

Including cysteine and phenylalanine, the CDR3 has 15 amino acids. The retained sequence is limited to the CDR3, 45 bases, with the frame set at the first base. V is clipped by 8 bases and J by 7 bases, and the sequence between their germline boundaries is 21 bases long. As encoded in the germline V gene (reference sequence), CDR1 is MNHEY while CDR2 is SMNVEV. The donors were healthy, HIV-negative adults who had no recently reported acute infections or vaccinations. Every donor was a Caucasian adult living in Nashville, Tennessee, USA. CD4+ T cells were enriched by magnetic negative selection, after which naive cells were positively selected on CD45RA and the negative fraction was taken as the memory subset. Blood was obtained by leukapheresis, after which PBMCs were separated by Ficoll-Histopaque density gradient centrifugation and cryopreserved in liquid nitrogen vapor phase. Analytical flow cytometry was used to check the purity and quantity of each magnetically sorted T cell population. Genomic DNA was isolated from each sorted fraction and quantified by UV absorbance on a Nanodrop 2000c.

Of note for this clone: The antigen it binds to is not known. No much larger clone is present one base from it, and per-base qualities are unavailable.

TCR CDR3 regions were amplified from genomic DNA by multiplex PCR using the deep immunoSEQ assay. Genomic DNA extracted from each cell subset was distributed evenly over all wells of several immunoSEQ 96-well plates, and each plate served as one replicate. Each replicate PCR for sorted subsets received about 0.2 ug genomic DNA, equal to roughly 29,000 T cell genomes. Purified libraries were measured with a Qubit 3.0 fluorometer, size-checked on a Bioanalyzer 2100, and measured again with the KAPA Library Quantification kit. Every immunoSEQ 96-well plate was sequenced on a dedicated single-read 150-cycle Illumina NextSeq 550 flow cell. As for how the authors treated the data: Because the immunoSEQ output held only junctional sequences and lacked quality scores, the filtering could not match the filtering applied to full-length reads. To assign V/J genes and CDR3, sequences were annotated using PyIR, a Python wrapper for IgBLAST v1.9, with IMGT germline references. Reads were removed for weak V/J assignments (E-value above 1e-6), missing CDR3, stop codons, out-of-frame junctions, or ambiguous translated residues. V3J clonotypes were defined by identical inferred V gene, J gene, and CDR3 amino acid sequence. Percentage overlap between repertoires was calculated by dividing the number of shared unique clonotypes by the size of the smaller repertoire. Three approaches were used to assess repertoire richness: RTK rarefaction, the Chao1 estimator, and Recon v2.1 estimates of unobserved clonotypes. Generation probabilities for all TCRbeta clonotypes obtained by the gDNA method from several donors were computed using OLGA. In its TCRdb copy, this immuneACCESS table keeps in-frame sequences only and misses some clones. Where compared with another copy, unresolved V genes explain less than half of these, and the others have no known cause. V, J and clone size reflect that table, while D and trimming were determined from the DNA. The sample data list around 1.1 million clones, and about 72% of these were observed just once. The ten most abundant clones make up roughly 0.83% of the sample.

Broader findings and caveats from the paper: Rarefaction of sorted-subset datasets indicated incomplete sequencing despite the large sequencing depth. Sampling was restricted to blood, and TCR repertoires in tissue are likely to differ from TCR repertoires in blood. Sharing across several donors was observed for roughly 5% of naive CD4, about 4% of naive CD8, 2.3% of memory CD4, and about 0.38% of memory CD8 clonotypes. Clonotypes shared by all four sorted-subset donors showed higher generation probabilities than non-shared clonotypes. Based on pairwise subsampling, the degree of clonotype sharing among donors was expected to be affected by sequencing depth. The genetic and exposure-history diversity represented was limited by the small number of donors. Larger estimated clonotype richness was generally found for naive subsets than for memory subsets.

This chain is built from TRBV27 and TRBJ2-1; perhaps TRBD2 is the D gene, with 8 bases matching. The source is a man aged 18 to 29 in good health. Some clones in this sample may be carry-over from other donors' samples. Sequencing input: memory CD4+ T cells from PBMCs. The cell subset or site label corresponds to: CD45RA-negative fraction. The DNA sequence follows: TGTGCCAGCGTCAGGGGGATAGCGGGAAGGAATGAGCAGTTCTTC. Translated, it gives CASVRGIAGRNEQFF.